These 28 T cell receptor beta chains came from one sample sequenced in a study of blood T cell repertoires in COVID-19 (dated by TCRdb to the early 2020s). The method behind the library was the immunoSEQ multiplex PCR assay. This is the immuneACCESS table as TCRdb keeps it, with only in-frame sequences that have V and J called. A part of the clones is gone; compared with another copy, unresolved V genes explain less than half, and the rest is unexplained. The sample data list about 290,000 clones, and around nine tenths of these were observed just once. The ten biggest clones cover around 1.7% of the sample. The material sequenced was PBMCs or T cells enriched from blood (not recorded which). The receptors were sampled from a woman between 40 and 55 years old who had recovered from COVID-19.

V is TRBV6-1 and J is TRBJ1-1, with unresolved D. This CDR3 comprises 14 residues. Germline V gene data show CDR1 as MNHNS and CDR2 as SASEGT. Trimming left V 1 base short and J 4 bases short, with 10 bases between. CDR3: CASSEDRPTTEAFF. CDR3 nucleotide sequence: TGTGCCAGCAGTGAAGACAGACCCACCACTGAAGCTTTCTTT.

This chain uses TRBV5-1 with TRBJ2-7, with 9 bases identical to TRBD1. This CDR3 is 15 amino acids long. CDR1 and CDR2 (germline): SGHRS, YFSETQ. Losses at the gene ends were 4 bases for V and 3 bases for J; bases not matched to a gene: 8. As DNA, the CDR3 is TGCGCCAGCAGCGCACTCCCGGGACAGGGCTACGAGCAGTACTTC. Encoded protein: CASSALPGQGYEQYF.

V gene TRBV7-3 combines with J gene TRBJ2-2; D unclear. Germline lookup yields CDR1 SGHTA and CDR2 FQGTGA. V was trimmed by 5 bases and J by 2 bases, leaving 9 bases between them. This CDR3 spans 14 amino acids. DNA for the CDR3: TGTGCCAGCAGCCCTACCCGCAACACCGGGGAGCTGTTTTTT. It encodes CASSPTRNTGELFF.

This clone was counted a single time. The chain carries TRBV5-1 and TRBJ2-1, with 8 bases matching TRBD1. Germline-derived CDR1 and CDR2 are SGHRS and YFSETQ. There are 16 residues in the CDR3. The V segment lost 0 bases and the J segment 7 bases; nucleotides outside the gene matches: 9. Here the CDR3 reads CASSLVEQGAGNEQFF. The CDR3 nucleotides are TGCGCCAGCAGCTTGGTGGAGCAGGGGGCTGGTAATGAGCAGTTCTTC.

This chain links TRBV6-5 with TRBJ2-7; D might be TRBD1 (5 bases). The CDR3 has 14 amino acids. Germline V lookup: CDR1 MNHEY, CDR2 SVGAGI. The germline V and J ends were trimmed by 6 bases and 3 bases, with 15 bases remaining between them. The CDR3 DNA follows: TGTGCCAGCAGCCCATGGTCAGGGCTCTACGAGCAGTACTTC. Its protein is CASSPWSGLYEQYF.

The table lists this clone with a few counts. J is TRBJ2-5 and V is TRBV5-1; the match to TRBD1 covers 8 bases. With 4 bases clipped from V and 3 bases from J, the junction kept 5 bases outside the gene matches. The CDR3 extends over 14 amino acids. Germline CDR1 is SGHRS and CDR2 is YFSETQ. CDR3 bases: TGCGCCAGCAGCCAGGGACAGGTCAAAGAGACCCAGTACTTC. Translation gives CASSQGQVKETQYF.

V gene TRBV4-1 combines with J gene TRBJ2-1, with a weak D call TRBD2 (5 bases). Germline loops: CDR1 MGHRA, CDR2 YSYEKL. Trimming stripped 3 bases from V and 3 bases from J, with 9 bases between. The CDR3 has 14 amino acids. The CDR3 region has the DNA TGCGCCAGCAGCCAGGTCGGAGGCTACAATGAGCAGTTCTTC. This encodes CASSQVGGYNEQFF.

The genes are TRBV7-8 and TRBJ1-3; 7 nucleotides line up with TRBD1. CDR3 size: 13 residues. Per the germline V gene, CDR1 is SGHVS and CDR2 is FQNEAQ. J gave up 8 bases and V 8 bases, and 9 bases lay outside the gene matches. The DNA for the CDR3 is TGTGCCAGCGCCACCGACAGGGCGTACACCATATATTTT. Translation gives CASATDRAYTIYF.

In the case of this clone: The same CDR3 is also encoded by other DNA sequences in this sample. This chain links TRBV18 with TRBJ1-1; tentatively, D is TRBD1 (5 bases). Germline V gene lookup returns CDR1 KGHSH and CDR2 LQKENI. The CDR3 is made up of 13 amino acids. V was cut by 5 bases and J by 8 bases, with 15 bases left in between. The CDR3 sequence is CASSRQGGTEAFF. In DNA form, the CDR3 reads TGTGCCAGCTCAAGGCAGGGCGGCACCGAAGCTTTCTTT.

The chain combines TRBV5-1 with TRBJ1-2; D unclear. Trimming left V 2 bases short and J 5 bases short, with 16 bases between. The germline CDR1 and CDR2 sequences are SGHRS and YFSETQ. This CDR3 contains 15 residues. The DNA of the CDR3 is TGCGCCAGCAGCTTTGGTCCCCGGACTGCATATGGCTACACCTTC. Protein product: CASSFGPRTAYGYTF.

This chain links TRBV27 with TRBJ1-5; a possible D gene is TRBD1 (6 bases). The V gene lost 6 bases and the J gene lost 4 bases, with 13 bases spanning the gap. The CDR3 is 14 amino acids. The germline CDR1 and CDR2 sequences are MNHEY and SMNVEV (reference sequence). In DNA form, the CDR3 reads TGTGCCAGCAGCAGGGGCCGAGGAAATCAGCCCCAGCATTTT. Translating it yields CASSRGRGNQPQHF.

This clone has just one count. The chain joins TRBV5-4 to TRBJ1-4, with 7 bases fitting TRBD1. This CDR3 has 14 amino acids. After removal of 3 bases from V and 8 bases from J, the junction contained 7 bases not matched to a gene. Germline loops: CDR1 SGHNT, CDR2 YYREEE (reference sequence). CDR3 protein: CASSSGQPFEKLFF. In DNA, the CDR3 is TGTGCCAGCAGCTCGGGACAGCCATTCGAAAAACTGTTTTTT.

CDR3 region: CASSGNRDFYNEQFF. The CDR3 bases are TGTGCCAGCAGTGGAAACCGGGACTTCTACAATGAGCAGTTCTTC. The chain employs TRBV25-1 and TRBJ2-1; maybe TRBD2 (6 bases). V lost 4 bases and J 3 bases, leaving 13 bases between the germline ends. The CDR3 is made up of 15 amino acids. CDR1 is MGHDK, CDR2 SYGVNS, per germline.

This clone was counted between two and nine times. The rearrangement joins TRBV2 to TRBJ2-7; 7 bases line up with TRBD2. Germline loops: CDR1 SNHLY, CDR2 FYNNEI. V dropped 2 bases and J dropped 6; count of bases not matched to a gene: 10. There are 15 residues in the CDR3. The CDR3 reads CASSELGLERSEQYF. For the CDR3, the DNA is TGTGCCAGCAGTGAACTCGGACTAGAAAGGTCCGAGCAGTACTTC.

V usage is TRBV20-1 and J usage is TRBJ1-2, with a tentative D call TRBD1 (5 bases). V lost 5 bases and J 6 bases, leaving 10 bases between the germline ends. The V gene's germline CDR1 is DFQATT and CDR2 SNEGSKA (reference sequence). The CDR3 is 11 amino acids. The CDR3 sequence: CSAARVHGYTF. CDR3 coding DNA: TGCAGTGCTGCCAGGGTGCATGGCTACACCTTC.

This chain connects TRBV5-1 to TRBJ1-1; 8 nucleotides agree with TRBD1. The CDR3 consists of 14 residues. V gave up 4 bases and J gave up 2 bases; unmatched junction bases: 4. Germline V gene data show CDR1 as SGHRS and CDR2 as YFSETQ. CDR3 region: CASSQGQVNTEAFF. The CDR3 DNA sequence: TGCGCCAGCAGCCAGGGACAGGTAAACACTGAAGCTTTCTTT. Full variable domain (remainder filled in from reference TRBV5-1 and TRBJ1-1): KAGVTQTPRYLIKTRGQQVTLSCSPISGHRSVSWYQQTPGQGLQFLFEYFSETQRNKGNFPGRFSGRQFSNSRSEMNVSTLELGDSALYLCASSQGQVNTEAFFGQGTRLTVV.

The V and J genes are TRBV27 and TRBJ2-3; D remains unclear. The V gene lost 1 base and the J gene lost 6 bases, with 14 bases spanning the gap. The CDR3 loop spans 15 amino acids. Germline-derived CDR1 and CDR2 are MNHEY and SMNVEV (reference sequence). CDR3 nucleotides: TGTGCCAGCAGTTTATTTTCAATGGGCCAGGATACGCAGTATTTT. It codes for CASSLFSMGQDTQYF.

Note on this clone: Other DNA sequences in this sample translate to the same CDR3. V is TRBV6-5 and J is TRBJ1-1; D possibly corresponds to TRBD1 (5 bases). The V end lost 3 bases, the J end lost 2 bases, and 10 bases lay between the germline ends. The CDR3 spans 14 residues. In germline, CDR1 is MNHEY, CDR2 SVGAGI. The CDR3 is CASSYTRVNTEAFF. CDR3 DNA: TGTGCCAGCAGTTATACCAGGGTAAACACTGAAGCTTTCTTT.

The chain couples TRBV1 to TRBJ2-1; the table calls TRBD1, which could not be checked here. TRBV1 corresponds to a pseudogene. The CDR3 has 16 residues. The CDR3 DNA follows: TGCACCAGCAGCGCCTGGACAGGGGGTGGCCACAATGAGCAGTTCTTC. Protein: CTSSAWTGGGHNEQFF.

The J gene is TRBJ1-6, the V gene TRBV7-2; tentative D call: TRBD1 (6 bases). The V end was cut by 5 bases, the J end by 6 bases, with 20 bases between. The CDR3 length is 17 residues. CDR1 is SGHTA, CDR2 FQGNSA, per germline. The CDR3 sequence is CASSLRQALTPNSPLHF. CDR3 DNA sequence: TGTGCCAGCAGCCTCAGACAGGCCCTCACCCCTAATTCACCCCTCCACTTT.

V usage is TRBV19 and J usage is TRBJ1-6; D might be TRBD1 (5 bases). The ends were cut back, 3 bases at V and 10 bases at J, with 22 bases in the middle. The germline V gene has CDR1 LNHDA and CDR2 SQIVND (reference sequence). The CDR3 has 17 residues. CDR3 sequence (DNA): TGTGCCAGTAGTATTCCCCTCCGGGGGGGGAAGCACTCACCCCTCCACTTT. Its translation: CASSIPLRGGKHSPLHF.

The V call is TRBV27, the J call TRBJ1-1; a possible D gene is TRBD1 (5 bases). The CDR3 has 14 amino acids. In germline, CDR1 is MNHEY, CDR2 SMNVEV (reference sequence). The V gene lost 8 bases and the J gene lost 8 bases, with 21 bases spanning the gap. CDR3 sequence: CASGRQLERQEAFF. The CDR3 DNA is TGTGCCAGCGGAAGACAGCTTGAACGTCAAGAAGCTTTCTTT.

V and J are TRBV30 and TRBJ1-2; D may be TRBD1 (5 bases). The germline V gene has CDR1 GTSNPN and CDR2 SVGIG (reference sequence). The CDR3 has 12 residues. The V gene lost 0 bases and the J gene lost 10 bases, with 12 bases spanning the gap. The chain's CDR3 is CAWSVGGGDYTF. As DNA, the CDR3 is TGTGCCTGGAGTGTGGGGGGTGGTGACTACACCTTC.

The rearrangement uses TRBV15 and TRBJ2-7; the D gene is possibly TRBD2 (5 bases). Germline lookup yields CDR1 LNHNV and CDR2 YYDKDF (reference sequence). The CDR3 consists of 16 residues. Trimming took 1 base from V and 3 from J, leaving 16 bases between them. This CDR3 reads CATSRGGGGDLYEQYF. As DNA, the CDR3 is TGTGCCACCAGCAGAGGCGGTGGAGGTGATCTCTACGAGCAGTACTTC.

A single count supports this clone. The chain employs TRBV10-2 and TRBJ2-7, with 10 nucleotides matching TRBD1. Trimming removed 7 bases from V and 3 bases from J; junction bases left unmatched: 3. CDR3 length: 13 residues. Germline V CDR1 and CDR2: WSHSY, SAAADI. The CDR3 reads CASTRDRGYEQYF. The CDR3 nucleotides are TGCGCCAGCACCCGGGACAGGGGCTACGAGCAGTACTTC.

The CDR3 sequence is CASSLAMRLVTNEQFF. For the CDR3, the DNA is TGTGCCAGCAGCTTAGCTATGAGACTAGTCACGAATGAGCAGTTCTTC. The chain joins TRBV7-2 to TRBJ2-1, with D perhaps matching TRBD2 (6 bases). From germline, CDR1 is SGHTA and CDR2 FQGNSA. Trimming took 0 bases from V and 7 from J, leaving 16 bases between them. This CDR3 has 16 amino acids.

V usage is TRBV7-9 and J usage is TRBJ2-7; 10 nucleotides match TRBD2. The germline V gene encodes CDR1 SEHNR and CDR2 FQNEAQ (reference sequence). Losses at the gene ends were 5 bases for V and 3 bases for J; bases not matched to a gene: 7. This CDR3 contains 15 residues. The CDR3 DNA reads TGTGCCAGCAGCGGAGGACTAGCGGCCCTCTACGAGCAGTACTTC. The encoded protein is CASSGGLAALYEQYF.

The chain has TRBV15 and TRBJ2-5, with D perhaps TRBD1 (6 bases). The CDR3 is 13 residues long. The germline V and J ends were trimmed by 4 bases and 7 bases, with 13 bases remaining between them. The germline V gene has CDR1 LNHNV and CDR2 YYDKDF (reference sequence). CDR3 bases: TGTGCCACCAGCAACAGCTTAGGGGGGACCCAGTACTTC. Translating it yields CATSNSLGGTQYF. Drawing the rest from reference TRBV15 and TRBJ2-5, the complete variable domain is DAMVIQNPRYQVTQFGKPVTLSCSQTLNHNVMYWYQQKSSQAPKLLFHYYDKDFNNEADTPDNFQSRRPNTSFCFLDIRSPGLGDTAMYLCATSNSLGGTQYFGPGTRLLVL.